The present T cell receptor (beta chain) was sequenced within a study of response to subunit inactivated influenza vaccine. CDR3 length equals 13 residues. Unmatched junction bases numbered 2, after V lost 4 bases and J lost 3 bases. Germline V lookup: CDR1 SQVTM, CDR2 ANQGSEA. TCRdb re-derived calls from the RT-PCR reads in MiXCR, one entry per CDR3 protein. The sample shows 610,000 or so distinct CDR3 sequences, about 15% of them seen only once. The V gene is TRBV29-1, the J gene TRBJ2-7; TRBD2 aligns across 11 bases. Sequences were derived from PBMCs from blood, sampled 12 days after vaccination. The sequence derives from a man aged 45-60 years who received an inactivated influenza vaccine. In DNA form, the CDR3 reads TGCAGCGTTGTAACTAGCGGGGGCTACGAGCAGTACTTC. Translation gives CSVVTSGGYEQYF.